The T cell receptor beta chain under discussion was sequenced for a study of identical twins. TCRdb re-called the 5' RACE reads with MiXCR, one entry per CDR3 protein. The data contain some 97,000 distinct CDR3 sequences, 5.9% of them singletons. Germline V lookup: CDR1 SGHVS, CDR2 FNYEAQ. The V gene lost 2 bases and the J gene lost 6 bases, with 13 bases spanning the gap. The CDR3 spans 15 residues. In this sample, this clonotype turned up a few times. The chain combines TRBV7-6 with TRBJ2-2; no clear D. The clonotype originates from a woman in her forties or fifties in good health. The sequencing input was memory T cells sorted from blood. The CDR3 DNA is TGTGCCAGCAGCTTAAGGCCGCTAGTTCCCGGGGAGCTGTTTTTT. It specifies CASSLRPLVPGELFF.